The 18 T cell receptor beta chains presented below share a single source sample, sequenced in a study of graft-versus-host responses after intestinal transplantation. The table came from immunoSEQ multiplex PCR; TCRdb's copy has only in-frame clones and leaves some out. This sample has over 20,000 clones, with 89% found just once. The sequences come from PBMCs, collected roughly 65 days after intestinal transplantation. The receptors derive from a human patient who received an intestinal transplant, so some T cells may come from the graft donor.

A note on this clone: This may come from a read error, since a much larger clone is one base off. The chain has TRBV11-2 and TRBJ2-3; unclear D gene. Germline V CDR1 and CDR2: SGHAT, FQNNGV. CDR3 length: 13 amino acids. V shed 5 bases and J shed 0 bases, with 6 bases lying between them. Here the CDR3 DNA reads TGTGCCAGCAGCCCCCCTAGCACAGATACGCAGTATTTT. It is translated as CASSPPSTDTQYF.

CDR3 in DNA: TGTGCCAGCAGTTTCATACAGAAACCAGCCTACGAGCAGTACTTC. It translates to CASSFIQKPAYEQYF. This sequence joins TRBV27 and TRBJ2-7; D call uncertain. CDR1 MNHEY and CDR2 SMNVEV come from the germline V gene (reference sequence). V lost 3 bases and J lost 2, with 14 bases in between. The CDR3 contains 15 residues.

This sequence joins TRBV27 and TRBJ2-3, with no clear D. The CDR3 totals 14 residues. Per the germline V gene, CDR1 is MNHEY and CDR2 is SMNVEV (reference sequence). Between the trimmed V and J ends, which lost 3 bases and 0 bases, there was a span of 7 bases. Here the CDR3 reads CASSFRSSTDTQYF. The CDR3 coding sequence is TGTGCCAGCAGTTTCAGGTCTAGCACAGATACGCAGTATTTT.

This rearrangement joins TRBV5-1 to TRBJ1-1; a weak D match, TRBD1 (5 bases). Trimming cost V 1 base and J 2 bases, with 18 bases left between them. CDR1 is SGHRS and CDR2 is YFSETQ in the germline V gene. The CDR3 totals 17 residues. The CDR3 loop is CASSLFPGARENTEAFF. The CDR3 DNA reads TGCGCCAGCAGCTTGTTCCCCGGGGCGCGAGAAAACACTGAAGCTTTCTTT.

About this clone: Other nucleotide sequences in the sample specify the same CDR3. The chain carries TRBV9 and TRBJ2-2; D not certain. Trimming stripped 4 bases from V and 8 bases from J, with 9 bases between. The germline V gene has CDR1 SGDLS and CDR2 YYNGEE. This CDR3 spans 12 amino acids. This chain's CDR3 is CASSPRVGELFF. CDR3 in DNA: TGTGCCAGCAGCCCTCGCGTTGGGGAGCTGTTTTTT.

The rearrangement links TRBV6-5 to TRBJ2-2, with D tentatively TRBD1 (5 bases). The V gene's germline CDR1 is MNHEY and CDR2 SVGAGI. The CDR3 spans 14 residues. Trimming stripped 6 bases from V and 2 bases from J, with 10 bases between. The CDR3 region has the DNA TGTGCCAGCAGACAGGACCAAAACACCGGGGAGCTGTTTTTT. Its translation: CASRQDQNTGELFF.

This chain uses TRBV30 with TRBJ1-1; a weak D match, TRBD1 (5 bases). Germline lookup yields CDR1 GTSNPN and CDR2 SVGIG (reference sequence). The CDR3 covers 14 residues. Trimming took 3 bases from V and 4 from J, leaving 15 bases between them. The CDR3 DNA is TGTGCCTGGAGGCCCGGGCCCCAGGGCACTGAAGCTTTCTTT. Protein: CAWRPGPQGTEAFF.

The chain recombines TRBV11-3 with TRBJ2-1; D might be TRBD2 (7 bases). Per germline, CDR1 SGHNT and CDR2 YENEEA. V lost 0 bases and J lost 2, with 14 bases in between. The length of the CDR3 is 17 residues. This chain's CDR3 is CASSLDRGGAAYNEQFF. In DNA form, the CDR3 reads TGTGCCAGCAGCTTAGATCGAGGGGGGGCGGCCTACAATGAGCAGTTCTTC.

The rearrangement links TRBV4-3 to TRBJ2-2, with no clear D. There are 13 residues in the CDR3. V was trimmed by 4 bases and J by 3 bases, leaving 6 bases between them. Germline CDR1 reads LGHNA; CDR2 reads YSLEER. The CDR3 region has the DNA TGCGCCAGCAGCCCGGGTTACACCGGGGAGCTGTTTTTT. Translation: CASSPGYTGELFF.

The chain is built from TRBV6-1 and TRBJ2-7; D possibly uses TRBD1 or TRBD2 (6 bases each). The CDR3 spans 12 residues. Germline V gene data show CDR1 as MNHNS and CDR2 as SASEGT. Trimming removed 3 bases at V and 7 bases at J, with 10 bases between. The chain's CDR3 is CASSDGGLEQYF. CDR3 in DNA: TGTGCCAGCAGTGATGGGGGGCTGGAGCAGTACTTC.

The V call is TRBV4-3, the J call TRBJ2-6; no reliable D call. Germline-derived CDR1 and CDR2 are LGHNA and YSLEER. The CDR3 is 15 amino acids. V lost 1 base to trimming and J lost 1 base, with 5 bases between them. The CDR3 is CASSQGQSGANVLTF. The CDR3 DNA reads as TGCGCCAGCAGCCAAGGACAATCTGGGGCCAACGTCCTGACTTTC.

About this clone itself: The germline gene is not matched at one end of the junction; a read error may be the cause. This chain links TRBV6-4 with TRBJ2-3, with TRBD2 matching over 10 bases. The CDR3 spans 15 residues. Per the germline V gene, CDR1 is MRHNA and CDR2 is SNTAGT. CDR3 loop: CASSELAGTTGTQYF. The CDR3 nucleotides are TGTGCCAGCAGTGAACTAGCGGGGACGACAGGTACGCAGTATTTT.

In its sample, this clone was seen once. V usage is TRBV7-2 and J usage is TRBJ2-7; 7 nucleotides agree with TRBD1. Losses at the gene ends were 5 bases for V and 3 bases for J; bases not matched to a gene: 4. Germline CDR1 SGHTA, CDR2 FQGNSA. The CDR3 runs to 13 residues. The CDR3 loop is CASSETGNYEQYF. CDR3 DNA sequence: TGTGCCAGCAGCGAGACAGGGAACTACGAGCAGTACTTC.

J is TRBJ1-1 and V is TRBV7-9, with a possible D match to TRBD1 (5 bases). Germline CDR1 and CDR2: SEHNR and FQNEAQ (reference sequence). V lost 0 bases and J 4 bases, leaving 9 bases between the germline ends. This CDR3 region has 14 residues. This CDR3 reads CASSLAGGGTEAFF. CDR3 in DNA: TGTGCCAGCAGCTTAGCGGGCGGGGGCACTGAAGCTTTCTTT.

The chain carries TRBV27 and TRBJ2-3, with 12 bases that match TRBD1. This CDR3 has 15 residues. Germline V gene sequence: CDR1 MNHEY, CDR2 SMNVEV (reference sequence). V dropped 6 bases and J dropped 7; count of bases not matched to a gene: 8. The CDR3 nucleotides read TGTGCCAGCAGCCTAGGGACAGGGGGCGGTTATACGCAGTATTTT. As protein: CASSLGTGGGYTQYF.

The chain joins TRBV27 to TRBJ1-2, with D unclear. Germline CDR1 reads MNHEY; CDR2 reads SMNVEV (reference sequence). The CDR3 has 12 residues. The V and J ends lost 1 base and 8 bases respectively, with 8 bases between them. CDR3 protein: CASSLLRRGYTF. DNA for the CDR3: TGTGCCAGCAGTTTATTACGACGGGGCTACACCTTC.

This clone was seen only a few times. Other DNA sequences within the sample encode an identical CDR3. V gene TRBV5-3 combines with J gene TRBJ1-2; tentative D call: TRBD1 (5 bases). TRBV5-3 counts as an open reading frame of uncertain function. V dropped 0 bases and J dropped 8 bases, with 14 bases sitting between them. The CDR3 loop spans 14 amino acids. The CDR3 DNA follows: TGTGCCAGAAGCTTGGTCAGGGAGGGTCGGGGCTACACCTTC. The encoded protein is CARSLVREGRGYTF.

V gene TRBV4-1 combines with J gene TRBJ2-2; D ambiguous. Germline lookup yields CDR1 MGHRA and CDR2 YSYEKL. The ends were cut back, 0 bases at V and 6 bases at J, with 8 bases in the middle. This CDR3 region has 14 residues. The CDR3 sequence: CASSQESKAGELFF. The CDR3 DNA is TGCGCCAGCAGCCAAGAAAGTAAGGCCGGGGAGCTGTTTTTT.